This T cell receptor (beta chain) was captured by sequencing in a study of OX40 agonist ivuxolimab in advanced cancers. Whole-study findings and limits: Certain nonresponders likewise exhibited a low normalized T-cell clonal expansion.

This table comes from immunoSEQ multiplex PCR, and its TCRdb copy is limited to in-frame clones, with some not included. The repertoire holds about 75,000 clones, with about nine tenths as singletons. This CDR3 comprises 16 residues. Trimming shortened V by 4 bases and J by 4 bases, and 16 bases separated the two germline ends. Germline V gene sequence: CDR1 MNHEY, CDR2 SVGAGI. Of note for this clone: Its antigen is currently unknown.

The sequencing used CD4+ or CD8+ T cells sorted from blood, collected in a trial of the OX40 agonist ivuxolimab. This receptor was identified in an adult with an advanced solid tumor such as melanoma, head and neck, liver or kidney cancer. This sequence joins TRBV6-5 and TRBJ2-2, with a tentative D call TRBD2 (6 bases). CDR3 in DNA: TGTGCCAGCAGTTGGGTTTTTACTAGCCCCACCGGGGAGCTGTTTTTT. Translated: CASSWVFTSPTGELFF.